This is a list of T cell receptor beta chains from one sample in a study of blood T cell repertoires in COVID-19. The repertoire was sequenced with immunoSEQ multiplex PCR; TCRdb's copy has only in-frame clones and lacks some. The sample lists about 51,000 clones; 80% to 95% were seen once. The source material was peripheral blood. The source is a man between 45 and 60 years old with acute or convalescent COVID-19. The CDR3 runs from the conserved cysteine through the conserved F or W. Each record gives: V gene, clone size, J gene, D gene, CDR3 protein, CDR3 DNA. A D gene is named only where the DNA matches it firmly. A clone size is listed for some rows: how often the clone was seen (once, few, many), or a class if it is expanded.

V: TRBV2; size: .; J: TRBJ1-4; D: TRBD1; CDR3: CASRGDSGRLKKLFF; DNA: TGTGCCAGCAGGGGGGACAGCGGGAGGTTAAAAAAACTGTTTTTT
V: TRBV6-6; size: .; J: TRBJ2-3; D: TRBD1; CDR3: CASSYFGQGAAISQYF; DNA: TGTGCCAGCAGTTACTTCGGACAGGGGGCGGCGATTTCGCAGTATTTT
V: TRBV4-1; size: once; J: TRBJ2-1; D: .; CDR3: CASSQGLGSGWNEQFF; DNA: TGCGCCAGCAGCCAAGGGTTAGGGTCGGGGTGGAATGAGCAGTTCTTC
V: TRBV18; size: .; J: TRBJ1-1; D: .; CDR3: CASSPDSQTEAFF; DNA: TGTGCCAGCTCACCGGACAGCCAGACTGAAGCTTTCTTT
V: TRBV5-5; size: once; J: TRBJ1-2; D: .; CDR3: CASKKSDYGYTF; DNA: TGTGCCAGTAAGAAATCAGACTATGGCTACACCTTC
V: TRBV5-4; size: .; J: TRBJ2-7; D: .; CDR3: CASSLSSYEQYF; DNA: TGTGCCAGCAGCCTCTCTTCCTACGAGCAGTACTTC
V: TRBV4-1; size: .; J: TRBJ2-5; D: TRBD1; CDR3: CASSQLGQKQYF; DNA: TGCGCCAGCAGCCAATTGGGACAGAAACAGTACTTC
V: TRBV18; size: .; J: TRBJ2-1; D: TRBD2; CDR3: CASSPSGGGYNEQFF; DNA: TGTGCCAGCTCACCATCGGGGGGGGGTTACAATGAGCAGTTCTTC
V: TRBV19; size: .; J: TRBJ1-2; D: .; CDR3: CASSIVSGANYGYTF; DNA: TGTGCCAGTAGTATCGTTTCCGGAGCTAACTATGGCTACACCTTC
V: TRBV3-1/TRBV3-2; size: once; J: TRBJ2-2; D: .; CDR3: CASSQDLRGELFF; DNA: TGTGCCAGCAGCCAAGATCTACGAGGGGAGCTGTTTTTT
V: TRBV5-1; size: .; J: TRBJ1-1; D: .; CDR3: CASSRLQAVNTEAFF; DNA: TGCGCCAGCAGCCGCCTCCAGGCAGTGAACACTGAAGCTTTCTTT
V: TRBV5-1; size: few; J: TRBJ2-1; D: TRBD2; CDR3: CASRQPSAGGGQFF; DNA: TGCGCCAGCAGACAGCCCTCGGCCGGGGGGGGGCAGTTCTTC
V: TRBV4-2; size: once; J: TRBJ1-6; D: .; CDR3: CASSPDFMRSPLHF; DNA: TGTGCCAGCAGCCCGGACTTCATGCGGTCACCCCTCCACTTT
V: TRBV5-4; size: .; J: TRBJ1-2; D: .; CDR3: CASSLPPTGLRGYGYTF; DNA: TGTGCCAGCAGCTTGCCACCTACAGGGCTCAGAGGCTATGGCTACACCTTC
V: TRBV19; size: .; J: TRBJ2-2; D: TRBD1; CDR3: CASSIRTGITGELFF; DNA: TGTGCCAGTAGTATCCGGACAGGGATCACCGGGGAGCTGTTTTTT
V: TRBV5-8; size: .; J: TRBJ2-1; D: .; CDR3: CASSSWWLTGNEQFF; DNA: TGTGCCAGCAGCTCTTGGTGGCTTACAGGCAATGAGCAGTTCTTC
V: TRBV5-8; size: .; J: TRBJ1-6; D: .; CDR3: CASPRGGQGYYNSPLHF; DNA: TGTGCCAGCCCACGGGGGGGACAAGGATACTATAATTCACCCCTCCACTTT
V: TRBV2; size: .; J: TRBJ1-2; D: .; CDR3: CASWAEANYGYTF; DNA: TGTGCCAGCTGGGCTGAAGCTAACTATGGCTACACCTTC
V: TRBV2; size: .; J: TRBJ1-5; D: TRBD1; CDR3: CASSEALMGTGTGQPQHF; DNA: TGTGCCAGCAGTGAAGCGCTTATGGGGACAGGGACGGGTCAGCCCCAGCATTTT
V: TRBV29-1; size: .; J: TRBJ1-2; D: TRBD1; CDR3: CSATLTGEANYGYTF; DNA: TGCAGCGCAACGTTGACAGGGGAAGCTAACTATGGCTACACCTTC
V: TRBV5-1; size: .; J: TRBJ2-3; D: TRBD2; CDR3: CASSLASGGAGGSTDTQYF; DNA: TGCGCCAGCAGCTTGGCCAGCGGGGGGGCAGGTGGTAGCACAGATACGCAGTATTTT
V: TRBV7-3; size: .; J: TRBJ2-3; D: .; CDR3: CASSPGATDTQYF; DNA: TGTGCCAGCAGCCCAGGGGCCACAGATACGCAGTATTTT
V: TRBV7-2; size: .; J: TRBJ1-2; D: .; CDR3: CASSLDGLRGARGYTF; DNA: TGTGCCAGCAGCTTAGACGGTCTACGGGGGGCGCGCGGCTACACCTTC
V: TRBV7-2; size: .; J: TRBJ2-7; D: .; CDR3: CASSLDSGGYEQYF; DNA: TGTGCCAGCAGCTTAGACAGCGGTGGCTACGAGCAGTACTTC
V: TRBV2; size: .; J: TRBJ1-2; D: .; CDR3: CASSESGIRGYGYTF; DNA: TGTGCCAGCAGTGAGTCAGGGATCCGGGGGTATGGCTACACCTTC
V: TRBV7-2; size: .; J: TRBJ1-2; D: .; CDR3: CASSSSSTIQGNYGYTF; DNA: TGTGCCAGCAGCTCTTCGTCGACTATACAGGGTAACTATGGCTACACCTTC
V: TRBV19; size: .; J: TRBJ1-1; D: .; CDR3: CASSIGSNTEAFF; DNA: TGTGCCAGTAGTATAGGGAGCAACACTGAAGCTTTCTTT
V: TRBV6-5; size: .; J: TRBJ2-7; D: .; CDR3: CASKKQGAIPYEQYF; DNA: TGTGCCAGCAAAAAACAGGGAGCTATCCCCTACGAGCAGTACTTC
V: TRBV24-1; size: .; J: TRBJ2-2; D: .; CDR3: CATSDSALTTRNTGELFF; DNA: TGTGCCACCAGTGATTCAGCCTTAACGACACGTAACACCGGGGAGCTGTTTTTT
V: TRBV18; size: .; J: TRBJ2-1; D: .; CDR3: CASSPGQGPHNEQFF; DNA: TGTGCCAGCTCACCGGGCCAGGGCCCCCACAATGAGCAGTTCTTC
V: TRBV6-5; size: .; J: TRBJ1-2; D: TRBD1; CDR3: CASKDRARGYTF; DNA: TGTGCCAGCAAAGACAGGGCCCGCGGCTACACCTTC
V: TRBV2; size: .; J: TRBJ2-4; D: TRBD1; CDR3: CASSDGQGRAKNIQYF; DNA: TGTGCCAGCAGCGATGGACAGGGGAGGGCCAAAAACATTCAGTACTTC
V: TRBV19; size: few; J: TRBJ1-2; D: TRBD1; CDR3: CASTSDRANYGYTF; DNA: TGTGCCAGTACCTCGGACAGGGCTAACTATGGCTACACCTTC
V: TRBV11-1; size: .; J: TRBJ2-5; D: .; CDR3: CASSLARRLETQYF; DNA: TGTGCCAGCAGCTTAGCTCGCAGGCTGGAGACCCAGTACTTC
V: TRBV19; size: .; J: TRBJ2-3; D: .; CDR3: CASSISPDTQYF; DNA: TGTGCCAGTAGTATAAGCCCGGATACGCAGTATTTT
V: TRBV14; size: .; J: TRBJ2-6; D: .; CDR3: CASRAFSGANVLTF; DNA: TGTGCCAGCAGGGCCTTCTCTGGGGCCAACGTCCTGACTTTC
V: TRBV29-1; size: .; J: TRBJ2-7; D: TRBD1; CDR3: CSVEDQGQGTYEQYF; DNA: TGCAGCGTTGAAGATCAAGGACAGGGCACCTACGAGCAGTACTTC
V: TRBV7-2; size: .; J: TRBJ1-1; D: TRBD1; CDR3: CASSSQTGASEAFF; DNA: TGTGCCAGCAGCTCCCAAACAGGGGCTTCCGAAGCTTTCTTT
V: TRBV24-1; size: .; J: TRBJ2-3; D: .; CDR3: CATTGGASTDTQYF; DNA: TGTGCCACAACAGGCGGGGCAAGCACAGATACGCAGTATTTT
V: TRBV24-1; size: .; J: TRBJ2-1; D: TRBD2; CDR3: CATSGPTSGAYNEQFF; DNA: TGTGCCACCAGTGGCCCGACTAGCGGGGCCTACAATGAGCAGTTCTTC
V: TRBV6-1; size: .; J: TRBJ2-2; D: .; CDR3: CASSEFRSGLNGELFF; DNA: TGTGCCAGCAGTGAATTTAGGAGCGGGTTGAACGGGGAGCTGTTTTTT
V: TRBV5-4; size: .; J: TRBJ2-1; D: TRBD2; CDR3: CASSLASGGAGLNEQFF; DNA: TGTGCCAGCAGCTTGGCTAGCGGGGGGGCCGGACTCAATGAGCAGTTCTTC
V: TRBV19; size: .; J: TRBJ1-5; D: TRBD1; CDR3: CASSWGQGSNQPQHF; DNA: TGTGCCAGTAGTTGGGGACAGGGTAGCAATCAGCCCCAGCATTTT
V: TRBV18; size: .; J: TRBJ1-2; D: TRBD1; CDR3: CASSPLRDRVSDGYTF; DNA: TGTGCCAGCTCACCGCTCCGGGACAGGGTGAGTGACGGCTACACCTTC